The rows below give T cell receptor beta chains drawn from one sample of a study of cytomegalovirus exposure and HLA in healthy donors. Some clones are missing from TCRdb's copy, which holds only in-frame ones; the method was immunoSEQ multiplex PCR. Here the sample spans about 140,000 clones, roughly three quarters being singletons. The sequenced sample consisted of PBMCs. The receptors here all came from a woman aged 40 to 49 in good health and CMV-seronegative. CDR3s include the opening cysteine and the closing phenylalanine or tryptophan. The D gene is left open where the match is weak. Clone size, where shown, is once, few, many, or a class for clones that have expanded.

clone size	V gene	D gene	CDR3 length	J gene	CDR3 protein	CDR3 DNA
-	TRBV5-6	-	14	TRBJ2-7	CASSSGLVGGEQYF	TGTGCCAGCAGCTCGGGTTTGGTCGGGGGCGAGCAGTACTTC
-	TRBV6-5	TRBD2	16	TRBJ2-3	CASSYGSGAAGDTQYF	TGTGCCAGCAGTTACGGGAGCGGGGCAGCGGGAGATACGCAGTATTTT
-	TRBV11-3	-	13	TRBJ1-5	CASSQDRVGPQHF	TGTGCCAGCAGCCAAGACAGAGTTGGTCCCCAGCATTTT
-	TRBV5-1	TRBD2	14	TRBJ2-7	CASSFASGYYEQYF	TGCGCCAGCAGCTTCGCTAGCGGGTACTACGAGCAGTACTTC
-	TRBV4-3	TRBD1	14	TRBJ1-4	CASRDGTVNEKLFF	TGCGCCAGCAGGGATGGGACAGTCAATGAAAAACTGTTTTTT
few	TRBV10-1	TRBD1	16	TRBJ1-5	CASFESPGQGYQPQHF	TGCGCCAGCTTCGAGTCTCCGGGACAGGGCTATCAGCCCCAGCATTTT
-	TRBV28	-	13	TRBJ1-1	CASSLSARAEAFF	TGTGCCAGCAGTTTATCGGCCCGGGCTGAAGCTTTCTTT
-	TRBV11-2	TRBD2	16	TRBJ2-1	CASSLDRSSGSKKQFF	TGTGCCAGCAGCTTAGATCGCTCTAGCGGGAGTAAAAAGCAGTTCTTC
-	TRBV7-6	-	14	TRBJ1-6	CASSLAGLNSPLHF	TGTGCCAGCAGCTTGGCAGGACTCAATTCACCCCTCCACTTT
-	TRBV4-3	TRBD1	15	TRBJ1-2	CASSQDHGQGFGYTF	TGCGCCAGCAGCCAAGATCATGGACAGGGATTTGGCTACACCTTC
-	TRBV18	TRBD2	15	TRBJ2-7	CASSPPASGTYEQYF	TGTGCCAGCTCACCACCGGCTAGCGGCACCTACGAGCAGTACTTC
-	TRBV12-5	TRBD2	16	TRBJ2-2	CASGLGLAANTGELFF	TGTGCTAGTGGTTTGGGGCTAGCGGCGAACACCGGGGAGCTGTTTTTT
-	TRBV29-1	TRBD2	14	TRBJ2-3	CSVDGSGGANTQYF	TGCAGCGTTGATGGTAGCGGGGGGGCAAATACGCAGTATTTT
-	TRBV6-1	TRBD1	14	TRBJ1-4	CASSTGGKAEKLFF	TGTGCCAGCAGTACAGGGGGGAAAGCTGAAAAACTGTTTTTT
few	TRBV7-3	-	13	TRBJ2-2	CASSLGNTGELFF	TGTGCCAGCAGCTTAGGCAACACCGGGGAGCTGTTTTTT